A single sample is the source of the 20 T cell receptor beta chains below, sequenced in a study of early T cells in non-severe SARS-CoV-2 infection. TCRdb ran MiXCR on the 5' RACE reads and lists one entry per CDR3 protein. The profile shows some 85,000 distinct CDR3 sequences, around 15% of them singletons. The source material was whole blood. Receptor source: an adult who was a healthcare worker with PCR-confirmed SARS-CoV-2 infection or an uninfected control (not recorded which).

This clonotype turned up a few times. The V and J genes are TRBV18 and TRBJ1-2, with a tentative D call TRBD1 (6 bases). Germline CDR1 reads KGHSH; CDR2 reads LQKENI. This CDR3 has 15 amino acids. Trimming removed 2 bases at V and 4 bases at J, with 14 bases between. The CDR3 is CASSPSTGYGYGYTF. The CDR3 nucleotides are TGTGCCAGCTCACCATCTACAGGGTATGGCTATGGCTACACCTTC. Together with reference TRBV18 and TRBJ1-2, the CDR3 gives the full variable domain: NAGVMQNPRHLVRRRGQEARLRCSPMKGHSHVYWYRQLPEEGLKFMVYLQKENIIDESGMPKERFSAEFPKEGPSILRIQQVVRGDSAAYFCASSPSTGYGYGYTFGSGTRLTVV.

In this sample, this clonotype turned up many times. The chain couples TRBV10-3 to TRBJ2-7, with 10 positions matching TRBD1. Losses at the gene ends were 8 bases for V and 2 bases for J; bases not matched to a gene: 6. The CDR3 is made up of 14 amino acids. The germline V gene encodes CDR1 ENHRY and CDR2 SYGVKD. CDR3: CAIAGTGATYEQYF. The CDR3 coding sequence is TGTGCCATCGCGGGGACAGGGGCAACCTACGAGCAGTACTTC.

V usage is TRBV4-3 and J usage is TRBJ1-1; D ambiguous. CDR1 and CDR2 from the germline V gene are LGHNA and YSLEER. Trimming cost V 0 bases and J 0 bases, with 8 bases left between them. The CDR3 is 15 amino acids. The CDR3 reads CASSQEKDMNTEAFF. The CDR3 bases are TGCGCCAGCAGCCAAGAAAAGGATATGAACACTGAAGCTTTCTTT.

The table lists this clonotype with many counts. The V gene is TRBV20-1, the J gene TRBJ2-5; D is undetermined. Trimming took off 5 bases at V and 5 bases at J, with 15 bases between the two ends. The CDR3 consists of 13 residues. The germline gives CDR1 DFQATT, CDR2 SNEGSKA (reference sequence). The CDR3 bases are TGCAGTGCTTCCCGCAGCACGCCGGAGACCCAGTACTTC. This encodes CSASRSTPETQYF.

There are many counts of this clonotype. The chain is built from TRBV7-9 and TRBJ1-5, with D possibly matching TRBD1 (6 bases). Trimming took off 5 bases at V and 4 bases at J, with 15 bases between the two ends. The CDR3 runs 15 residues. Germline lookup yields CDR1 SEHNR and CDR2 FQNEAQ (reference sequence). The CDR3 sequence: CASSPLGTGNQPQHF. Written as DNA, the CDR3 is TGTGCCAGCAGCCCCCTAGGTACAGGGAATCAGCCCCAGCATTTT. The whole variable domain, remainder taken from reference TRBV7-9 and TRBJ1-5, is DTGVSQNPRHKITKRGQNVTFRCDPISEHNRLYWYRQTLGQGPEFLTYFQNEAQLEKSRLLSDRFSAERPKGSFSTLEIQRTEQGDSAMYLCASSPLGTGNQPQHFGDGTRLSIL.

This sequence joins TRBV7-8 and TRBJ1-1; D gene ambiguous. The CDR3 is 15 residues long. The germline CDR1 and CDR2 sequences are SGHVS and FQNEAQ. V was cut by 5 bases and J by 1 base, with 14 bases left in between. CDR3 nucleotide sequence: TGTGCCAGCAGCCCTAGGGTCCCTTGGAACACTGAAGCTTTCTTT. Translation: CASSPRVPWNTEAFF.

This clonotype was detected many times. The chain recombines TRBV6-6 with TRBJ1-5; D is uncertain. The ends were cut back, 4 bases at V and 10 bases at J, with 14 bases in the middle. The CDR3 contains 13 residues. In germline, CDR1 is MNHNY, CDR2 SVGAGI (reference sequence). For the CDR3, the DNA is TGTGCCAGCAGTTCCGGGCCAGGAGTTCCCCAGCATTTT. This encodes CASSSGPGVPQHF.

Turning to this clonotype: One junction end disagrees with the germline gene, perhaps due to a read error. V usage is TRBV7-7 and J usage is TRBJ2-3, with 9 bases aligning to TRBD2. The length of the CDR3 is 15 residues. The germline CDR1 and CDR2 sequences are SSHAT and FNYEAQ (reference sequence). The CDR3: CASSLASGGTDTQYF. The CDR3 DNA reads as TGTGCTAGCAGCTTAGCTAGCGGGGGCACAGATACGCAGTATTTT.

There are many counts of this clonotype. The chain uses TRBV2 and TRBJ2-2, with D maybe TRBD1 (6 bases). Germline V gene data show CDR1 as SNHLY and CDR2 as FYNNEI. The CDR3 loop spans 14 amino acids. Trimming took 5 bases from V and 1 from J, leaving 8 bases between them. The CDR3 DNA reads as TGTGCCAGCAGTACGGACAGGAACACCGGGGAGCTGTTTTTT. This translates into CASSTDRNTGELFF.

In this sample, this clonotype turned up many times. V and J are TRBV9 and TRBJ2-5; possible D gene TRBD1, 6 bases. The V gene lost 3 bases and the J gene lost 4 bases, with 13 bases spanning the gap. The germline CDR1 and CDR2 sequences are SGDLS and YYNGEE. The CDR3 runs 14 residues. CDR3 nucleotide sequence: TGTGCCAGCAGCGCCACAGGGCTCGTAGAGACCCAGTACTTC. This codes for CASSATGLVETQYF.

This rearrangement joins TRBV29-1 to TRBJ2-7, with 10 bases lining up with TRBD1. Germline-derived CDR1 and CDR2 are SQVTM and ANQGSEA. The CDR3 runs to 12 residues. After removal of 7 bases from V and 2 bases from J, the junction contained 2 bases not matched to a gene. The DNA of the CDR3 is TGCAGCGCAGGACAGGGGGCCTACGAGCAGTACTTC. Translating gives CSAGQGAYEQYF.

The V and J genes are TRBV11-2 and TRBJ2-3, with D possibly being TRBD1 or TRBD2 (5 bases each). The length of the CDR3 is 13 residues. V gave up 6 bases and J gave up 8 bases, with 15 bases separating them. The germline CDR1 and CDR2 sequences are SGHAT and FQNNGV. The CDR3 region is CASSPIEGSTQYF. The CDR3 nucleotides are TGTGCCAGCAGTCCCATAGAGGGGTCTACGCAGTATTTT.

This clonotype was seen repeatedly, ten times or more. This chain uses TRBV12-3 or TRBV12-4 with TRBJ2-7; a weak D match, TRBD1 (6 bases). Trimming left V 6 bases short and J 3 bases short, with 15 bases between. This CDR3 is built from 14 residues. CDR3 region: CASSKDSDVYEQYF. In DNA, the CDR3 is TGTGCCAGCAGCAAGGACAGCGACGTCTACGAGCAGTACTTC.

This clonotype has at least ten counts. This chain connects TRBV27 to TRBJ2-1; perhaps TRBD1 as D (6 bases). The CDR3 is 19 residues long. The germline V gene encodes CDR1 MNHEY and CDR2 SMNVEV (reference sequence). The V gene lost 5 bases and the J gene lost 7 bases, with 30 bases spanning the gap. CDR3 sequence: CASSPILPADSQEWNEQFF. The CDR3 DNA reads as TGTGCCAGCAGTCCTATATTACCGGCGGACAGCCAGGAGTGGAATGAGCAGTTCTTC.

This clonotype was seen at least ten times. V and J are TRBV7-2 and TRBJ2-7, with 15 bases fitting TRBD2. V gave up 5 bases and J gave up 5 bases; unmatched junction bases: 7. The CDR3 contains 16 residues. Germline V gene sequence: CDR1 SGHTA, CDR2 FQGNSA. CDR3 DNA sequence: TGTGCCAGCAGCGTCGGACTAGCGGGGGGGCTGGACGAGCAGTACTTC. Translating it yields CASSVGLAGGLDEQYF.

The gene calls are TRBV4-1 and TRBJ2-3; 10 nucleotides agree with TRBD1. With V trimmed by 4 bases and J by 4 bases, 14 bases remained unmatched. Germline CDR1 MGHRA, CDR2 YSYEKL. The CDR3 extends over 18 amino acids. CDR3 sequence reads: CASSPAGWGQGMADTQYF. The DNA of the CDR3 is TGCGCCAGCAGCCCCGCCGGTTGGGGACAGGGGATGGCAGATACGCAGTATTTT.

The chain uses TRBV5-1 and TRBJ2-4; 7 bases align to TRBD1. The V and J ends lost 3 bases and 2 bases, in that order; junction bases with no gene match: 14. Germline V CDR1 and CDR2: SGHRS, YFSETQ. The CDR3 runs to 18 residues. CDR3 DNA sequence: TGCGCCAGCAGCTCAGATCCGGGACAGTTTTTTCCCAAAAACATTCAGTACTTC. This encodes CASSSDPGQFFPKNIQYF.

This clonotype was seen only a few times. The chain combines TRBV20-1 with TRBJ1-1, with D unclear. Trimming pared 1 base from V and 7 bases from J, leaving 10 bases between. Germline loops: CDR1 DFQATT, CDR2 SNEGSKA (reference sequence). CDR3 length: 12 residues. The CDR3 protein is CSARGRPFEAFF. The CDR3 nucleotides are TGCAGTGCTAGAGGTAGACCATTTGAAGCTTTCTTT.

This sequence joins TRBV25-1 and TRBJ1-1; the D gene is possibly TRBD1 (6 bases). With 7 bases removed from V and 7 bases from J, the gap between germline ends came to 10 bases. Germline V lookup: CDR1 MGHDK, CDR2 SYGVNS. This CDR3 spans 11 amino acids. The CDR3 DNA follows: TGTGCCAGCACCAAGACAGGTGAAGCTTTCTTT. This encodes CASTKTGEAFF.

Only a few counts were recorded for this clonotype. DNA for the CDR3: TGTGCCAGCCCGAGGACTAGGCCTAGCACAGATACGCAGTATTTT. Its translation is CASPRTRPSTDTQYF. The gene calls are TRBV21-1 and TRBJ2-3; the table gives TRBD2 as D, unverified against the DNA. TRBV21-1 is shown as a pseudogene. The CDR3 totals 15 residues.